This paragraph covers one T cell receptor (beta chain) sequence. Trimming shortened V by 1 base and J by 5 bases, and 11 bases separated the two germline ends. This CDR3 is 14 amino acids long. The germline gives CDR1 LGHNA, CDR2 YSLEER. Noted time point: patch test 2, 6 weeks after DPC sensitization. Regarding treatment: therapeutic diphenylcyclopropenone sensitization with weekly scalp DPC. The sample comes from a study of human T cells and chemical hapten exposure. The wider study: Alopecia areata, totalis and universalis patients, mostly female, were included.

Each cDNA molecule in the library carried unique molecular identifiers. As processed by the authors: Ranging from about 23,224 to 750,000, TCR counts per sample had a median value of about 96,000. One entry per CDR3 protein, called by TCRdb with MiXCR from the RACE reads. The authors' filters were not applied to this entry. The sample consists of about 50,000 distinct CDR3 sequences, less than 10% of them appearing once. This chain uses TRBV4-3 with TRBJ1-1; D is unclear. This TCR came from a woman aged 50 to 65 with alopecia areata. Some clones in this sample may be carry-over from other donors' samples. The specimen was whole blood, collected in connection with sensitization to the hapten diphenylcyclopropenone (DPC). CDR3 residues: CASSQGGPATEAFF. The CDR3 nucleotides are TGCGCCAGCAGCCAAGGAGGCCCGGCGACTGAAGCTTTCTTT.